This T cell receptor beta chain originates from a study of T-cell memory formation after mild COVID-19. Study observations and caveats: Cross-reactive memory seemingly joined, as some responding clones were found in pre-infection memory. Shrinking CD4+ clones resided mostly in CM and EM, and CD8+ ones in EMRA. Day 15 to 85 contracting clones showed balanced CD4/CD8; later expanders leaned CD4+.

This CDR3 has 10 residues. Trimming cost V 6 bases and J 11 bases, with 11 bases left between them. Germline-derived CDR1 and CDR2 are DFQATT and SNEGSKA (reference sequence). The authors produced TCR alpha and TCR beta cDNA libraries with sample barcodes and UMIs by 5'RACE using constant-segment primers. MiXCR, applied by TCRdb to the 5' RACE reads, yields one record per CDR3 protein. The sample includes hundreds of thousands of distinct CDR3 sequences, about 20% of them seen just once. Details on this clonotype: Its target is not known.

This TCR was sampled from an adult woman who had mild COVID-19 (a few samples of this study predate the infection). Cell type and time point are not known. This chain joins TRBV20-1 and TRBJ2-1; no clear D. The sequenced material came from PBMCs or a T cell subset sorted from them (not recorded which). The CDR3 protein is CSATLRQQFF. CDR3 nucleotide sequence: TGCAGTGCCACGTTAAGGCAGCAGTTCTTC.